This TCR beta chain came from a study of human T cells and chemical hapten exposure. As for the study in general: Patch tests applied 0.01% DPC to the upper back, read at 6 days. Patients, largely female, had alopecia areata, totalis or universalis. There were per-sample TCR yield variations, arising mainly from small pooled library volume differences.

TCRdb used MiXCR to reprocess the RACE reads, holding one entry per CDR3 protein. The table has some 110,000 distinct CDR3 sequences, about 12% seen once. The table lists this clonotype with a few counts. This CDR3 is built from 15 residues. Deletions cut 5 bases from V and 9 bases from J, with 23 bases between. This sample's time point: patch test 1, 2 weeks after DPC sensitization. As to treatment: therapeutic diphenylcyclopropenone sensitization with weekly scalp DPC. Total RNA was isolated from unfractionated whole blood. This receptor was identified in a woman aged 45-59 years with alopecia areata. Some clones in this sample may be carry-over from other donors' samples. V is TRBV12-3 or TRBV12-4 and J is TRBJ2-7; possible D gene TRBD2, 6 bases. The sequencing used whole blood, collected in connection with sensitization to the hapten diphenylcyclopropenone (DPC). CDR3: CASSPTVGGNWRQYF. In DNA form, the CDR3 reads TGTGCCAGCAGTCCCACCGTCGGGGGAAATTGGCGGCAGTACTTC.